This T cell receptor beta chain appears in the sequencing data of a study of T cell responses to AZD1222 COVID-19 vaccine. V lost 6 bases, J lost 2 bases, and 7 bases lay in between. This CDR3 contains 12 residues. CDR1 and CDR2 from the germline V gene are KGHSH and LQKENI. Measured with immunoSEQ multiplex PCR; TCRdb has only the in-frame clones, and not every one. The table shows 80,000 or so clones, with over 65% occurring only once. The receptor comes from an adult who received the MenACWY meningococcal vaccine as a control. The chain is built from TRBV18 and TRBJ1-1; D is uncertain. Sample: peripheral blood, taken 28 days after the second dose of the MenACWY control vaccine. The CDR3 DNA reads TGTGCCAGCTCTGGCCCTAACACTGAAGCTTTCTTT. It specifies CASSGPNTEAFF.